This entry concerns a single T cell receptor (beta chain). The data derive from a study of cytomegalovirus exposure and HLA in healthy donors. V lost 0 bases to trimming and J lost 2 bases, with 11 bases between them. Germline V gene lookup returns CDR1 GTSNPN and CDR2 SVGIG (reference sequence). This CDR3 region has 15 residues. It was with 60 Vbeta and 13 Jbeta primers that the PCR ran. Here immunoSEQ multiplex PCR was the method, and the copy in TCRdb shows in-frame clones only, minus some. The repertoire holds roughly 120,000 clones, with over 60% as singletons. The sample consisted of PBMCs. This clonotype was sampled from a man aged 25-45 years in good health and CMV-seropositive. The genes are TRBV30 and TRBJ1-3; D remains unclear. This CDR3 is CAWSVQGRAGNTIYF. In DNA form, the CDR3 reads TGTGCCTGGAGTGTACAAGGGAGGGCTGGAAACACCATATATTTT. The full variable domain, in which reference TRBV30 and TRBJ1-3 provide the parts outside the CDR3, is SQTIHQWPATLVQPVGSPLSLECTVEGTSNPNLYWYRQAAGRGLQLLFYSVGIGQISSEVPQNLSASRPQDRQFILSSKKLLLSDSGFYLCAWSVQGRAGNTIYFGEGSWLTVV.